Each of the 19 T cell receptor beta chains below was sequenced from the same sample in a study of cytomegalovirus exposure and HLA in healthy donors (TCRdb year 2017). The library came from the immunoSEQ multiplex PCR assay. The multiplex PCR relied on a mix of 60 forward primers for TCR Vbeta segments and 13 reverse primers for TCR Jbeta segments. The immuneACCESS repertoire file appears here via TCRdb, limited to in-frame rearrangements. These files lack a portion of the clones; in checked studies, under half of the deficit traces to unresolved V genes, and the cause of the others is not known. This sample's table contains about 77,000 clones. The ten biggest clones cover around 15% of the sample. Sequencing used PBMCs. The receptors originated from a man aged 50-60 years in good health and CMV-seropositive.

The chain uses TRBV28 and TRBJ1-1; D may be TRBD1 (6 bases). The CDR3 sequence is 14 residues long. The V and J ends lost 5 bases and 4 bases respectively, with 14 bases between them. In germline, CDR1 is MDHEN, CDR2 SYDVKM. The CDR3 DNA follows: TGTGCCAGCAGTCCACAGGGAGACGGCACTGAAGCTTTCTTT. Its translation: CASSPQGDGTEAFF.

Concerning this clone itself: Other DNA sequences within the sample encode an identical CDR3. The chain combines TRBV19 with TRBJ2-3; 7 bases line up with TRBD2. CDR3 length: 18 amino acids. Germline CDR1 LNHDA, CDR2 SQIVND (reference sequence). The CDR3 DNA is TGTGTCCACAGTAAGTTGGAGGGTCTAGCGGTTAGCACAGATACGCAGTATTTT. It translates to CVHSKLEGLAVSTDTQYF.

The V and J genes are TRBV11-3 and TRBJ2-3, with D tentatively TRBD2 (5 bases). V shed 0 bases and J shed 5 bases, with 9 bases lying between them. The germline V gene encodes CDR1 SGHNT and CDR2 YENEEA. The CDR3 runs to 14 residues. The CDR3 region is CASSLDPGGDTQYF. For the CDR3, the DNA is TGTGCCAGCAGCTTAGATCCCGGAGGAGATACGCAGTATTTT.

The chain recombines TRBV6-1 with TRBJ1-1, with 9 bases fitting TRBD1. Germline-derived CDR1 and CDR2 are MNHNS and SASEGT. The CDR3 contains 13 residues. With 8 bases clipped from V and 6 bases from J, the junction kept 7 bases outside the gene matches. Written as DNA, the CDR3 is TGTGCCAGCGGACGACAGGGGGTCTCTGAAGCTTTCTTT. Protein product: CASGRQGVSEAFF.

The rearrangement joins TRBV28 to TRBJ1-6, with D possibly matching TRBD1 (6 bases). Trimming took off 2 bases at V and 9 bases at J, with 14 bases between the two ends. CDR1 is MDHEN, CDR2 SYDVKM, per germline. The length of the CDR3 is 15 residues. CDR3 bases: TGTGCCAGCAGTTTACCCACAGGGATCGGTTCACCCCTCCACTTT. This codes for CASSLPTGIGSPLHF.

The rearrangement links TRBV2 to TRBJ2-7, with D perhaps TRBD2 (6 bases). This CDR3 has 15 residues. Trimming pared 1 base from V and 0 bases from J, leaving 10 bases between. Germline V lookup: CDR1 SNHLY, CDR2 FYNNEI. For the CDR3, the DNA is TGTGCCAGCAGTGAAGTGGGGGGTAGCTCCTACGAGCAGTACGTC. It encodes CASSEVGGSSYEQYV.

V is TRBV6-5 and J is TRBJ1-1, with no clear D. Trimming took 4 bases from V and 1 from J, leaving 13 bases between them. Looked up from germline, CDR1 is MNHEY and CDR2 is SVGAGI. CDR3 length: 15 residues. The chain's CDR3 is CASSSHTGGNTEAFF. CDR3 coding DNA: TGTGCCAGCAGTTCACACACCGGAGGGAACACTGAAGCTTTCTTT.

V is TRBV21-1 and J is TRBJ1-4; the table's D call TRBD1 went unverified against the DNA. TRBV21-1 is reported as a pseudogene. CDR3 length: 17 residues. The CDR3 sequence is CASSTRTGFGASEKLFF. In DNA form, the CDR3 reads TGTGCCAGCAGCACCCGGACAGGGTTTGGAGCGTCTGAAAAACTGTTTTTT.

The rearrangement joins TRBV5-1 to TRBJ1-6; TRBD1 might be the D (5 bases). V dropped 5 bases and J dropped 9 bases, with 24 bases sitting between them. The CDR3 runs to 17 residues. CDR1 is SGHRS and CDR2 is YFSETQ in the germline V gene. For the CDR3, the DNA is TGCGCCAGCAGTTCCAGACCGGCCTCGGTTAGGGGTTCACCCCTCCACTTT. This sequence encodes CASSSRPASVRGSPLHF.

This chain links TRBV5-8 with TRBJ1-5; no firm D call. Trimming left V 3 bases short and J 4 bases short, with 17 bases between. Germline CDR1 and CDR2: SGHTS and YDEGEE. CDR3 length: 16 residues. CDR3 in amino acids: CASSSRARGTNQPQHF. The DNA of the CDR3 is TGTGCCAGCAGCTCCCGGGCGCGGGGAACTAATCAGCCCCAGCATTTT.

CDR3 residues: CASSKRGASYEQYF. DNA of the CDR3: TGTGCCAGCAGCAAGCGGGGGGCGTCCTACGAGCAGTACTTC. The genes are TRBV27 and TRBJ2-7; TRBD2 matches at 9 bases. The CDR3 has 14 amino acids. Germline V CDR1 and CDR2: MNHEY, SMNVEV (reference sequence). V shed 6 bases and J 1 base; nucleotides not matched to a gene: 4.

The chain employs TRBV27 and TRBJ2-7; 7 bases match TRBD1. CDR3 length: 14 amino acids. Germline V gene sequence: CDR1 MNHEY, CDR2 SMNVEV (reference sequence). Trimming at V came to 10 bases and at J to 3 bases, leaving 12 bases not matched to a gene. This CDR3 reads CANPIKGALYEQYF. The CDR3 DNA follows: TGTGCCAACCCTATTAAGGGGGCTCTCTACGAGCAGTACTTC.

The gene calls are TRBV5-1 and TRBJ2-1, with a weak D call TRBD2 (6 bases). Trimming left V 2 bases short and J 0 bases short, with 15 bases between. The CDR3 sequence is 17 residues long. Germline lookup yields CDR1 SGHRS and CDR2 YFSETQ. The CDR3 here is CASSLPSSVSSYNEQFF. Written as DNA, the CDR3 is TGCGCCAGCAGCTTACCCTCTAGCGTGAGCTCCTACAATGAGCAGTTCTTC.

The chain employs TRBV19 and TRBJ1-2; TRBD1 matches 9 bases. In germline, CDR1 is LNHDA, CDR2 SQIVND (reference sequence). V shed 4 bases, J shed 4 bases, and the junction held 7 bases outside the gene matches. This CDR3 is 15 amino acids long. The CDR3 region has the DNA TGTGCCAGTAGTACCCACAGGGGGCGCAGCTATGGCTACACCTTC. Amino acid sequence: CASSTHRGRSYGYTF.

The CDR3 DNA follows: TGTGCCAGCAGTCCCGAGGGGGCTAGCGGGATTCGGGATGAGCAGTTCTTC. The encoded protein is CASSPEGASGIRDEQFF. V and J are TRBV4-2 and TRBJ2-1, with 9 positions matching TRBD2. The CDR3 consists of 17 residues. Germline values: CDR1 LGHNA, CDR2 YNFKEQ. With V trimmed by 6 bases and J by 8 bases, 17 bases remained unmatched.

Note on this clone: This same CDR3 is encoded by further DNA sequences in the sample. The V call is TRBV6-5, the J call TRBJ1-1, with 7 bases that match TRBD1. Germline CDR1 and CDR2: MNHEY and SVGAGI. J lost 5 bases, V lost 0 bases, and 0 bases had no gene match. CDR3 size: 13 residues. In nucleotides, the CDR3 is TGTGCCAGCAGTTACTCGACAGGGACTGAAGCTTTCTTT. Its translation is CASSYSTGTEAFF.

This chain uses TRBV5-1 with TRBJ2-1, with 9 bases matching TRBD1. The CDR3 extends over 16 amino acids. V dropped 0 bases and J dropped 1; count of bases not matched to a gene: 2. Germline values: CDR1 SGHRS, CDR2 YFSETQ. CDR3 region: CASSLGDRVSYNEQFF. CDR3 DNA: TGCGCCAGCAGCTTGGGGGACAGGGTTTCCTACAATGAGCAGTTCTTC.

The V and J genes are TRBV29-1 and TRBJ1-2; TRBD1 aligns across 7 bases. Trimming at V came to 4 bases and at J to 2 bases, leaving 1 base not matched to a gene. Germline assignment: CDR1 SQVTM and CDR2 ANQGSEA. The CDR3 sequence is 12 residues long. The CDR3 nucleotides read TGCAGCGTTGGGGACAGCAACTATGGCTACACCTTC. It translates to CSVGDSNYGYTF.

The J gene is TRBJ2-1, the V gene TRBV30, with D perhaps matching TRBD1 (6 bases). The germline V gene encodes CDR1 GTSNPN and CDR2 SVGIG (reference sequence). This CDR3 has 16 amino acids. Trimming cost V 0 bases and J 5 bases, with 17 bases left between them. The CDR3 DNA sequence: TGTGCCTGGAGTGTACTATTGAGGGGGTTTAACAATGAGCAGTTCTTC. Translating it yields CAWSVLLRGFNNEQFF.